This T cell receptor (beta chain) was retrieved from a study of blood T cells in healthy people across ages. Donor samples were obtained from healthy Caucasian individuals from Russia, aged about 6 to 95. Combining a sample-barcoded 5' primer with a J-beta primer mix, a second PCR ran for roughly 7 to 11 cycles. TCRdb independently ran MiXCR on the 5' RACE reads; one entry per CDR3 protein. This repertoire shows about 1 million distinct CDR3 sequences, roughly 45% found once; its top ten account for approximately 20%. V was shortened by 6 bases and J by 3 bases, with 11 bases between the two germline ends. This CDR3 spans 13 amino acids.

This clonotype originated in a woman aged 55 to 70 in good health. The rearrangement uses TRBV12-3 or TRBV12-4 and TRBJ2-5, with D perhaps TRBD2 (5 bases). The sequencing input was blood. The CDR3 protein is CASSLDGKETQYF. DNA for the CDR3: TGTGCCAGCAGCCTGGACGGGAAAGAGACCCAGTACTTC.